This entry describes one TCR beta chain. This clonotype was detected only a few times. Its antigen remains unidentified. No much larger clonotype is one base removed from it; base qualities were not supplied. The library was built by means of 5' RACE. TCRdb lists the instrument as Illumina HiSeq 2500. A second PCR of about 6 to 11 cycles was run with a J-beta primer mix and a sample-barcoded 5' primer. A template-switch 5' adaptor carrying 12 random nucleotides introduced a unique molecular identifier onto each TCR beta cDNA molecule. Each sample yielded at least 2.5 million CDR3-containing paired-end reads. First-strand cDNA was synthesized from all RNA with the Mint cDNA synthesis kit, primed by a TRBC-specific oligonucleotide. Following uracil-DNA glycosylase treatment, a first 18-cycle PCR with universal primers M1SS and BC2_uni_R was performed on all cDNA. Processing in the source paper ran as follows. For normalization, 1 million high-quality reads were randomly selected from each sample, with every read carrying a distinct molecular identifier. Reads sharing molecular identifiers were discarded rather than binned into consensus sequences. CDR3 identification, clonotype clustering and error correction used MiTCR with a Q25 quality threshold and the strictest error-elimination algorithm. A nonparametric unseen species model with Euler transformation was used to estimate a lower bound on total TCR beta diversity. TCRdb reprocessed the public reads (quality trimming at Q25 with fastp, clone calling with MiXCR) and kept in-frame beta chains. For every CDR3 protein sequence, its rows merge into one entry that carries the most common genes and DNA. The V and J calls come from TCRdb's annotation, not from the publication. The sample contains some 940,000 distinct CDR3 sequences, 25% to 35% of them found a single time. The ten largest clonotypes hold 10% of the sample.

Donors were a few dozen systemically healthy Caucasian individuals from Russia aged roughly 6 to 95 years. Each donor gave ten milliliters of peripheral blood, drawn into EDTA-treated Vacutainer tubes. Ficoll-Paque density-gradient centrifugation was used to isolate PBMCs, with at least 6.5 million per sample. Total RNA, at least 6 micrograms per sample, was extracted from PBMCs with Trizol reagent. For every donor, flow cytometry on a PBMC aliquot measured the percentage of naive CD45RAhigh/CD27high T cells. The data were obtained in a study of blood T cells in healthy people across ages (dated by TCRdb to about 2015). Looking at the study overall: Template switching captured roughly one uniquely barcoded TCR beta cDNA molecule per two T cells in model experiments. The donors were split into four age groups: young (average around 15 years), middle-aged (more than 35), aged (more than 60) and long-lived (roughly 77). The study measured age-related changes in TCR beta repertoire diversity using deep sequencing normalized with unique cDNA molecular identifiers. The study analyzed two additional independent replicas of 1 million unique cDNA reads from the same blood draw for two donors, one aged 18 to 30 and one aged 80 or older. On the study overall, not on this receptor specifically: Conclusive comparison of naive and antigen-experienced compartments was prevented by the profiling of bulk unsorted PBMCs. Estimates of total diversity based on one million sequenced T cells were regarded as lower bounds and as underestimates. Observed TCR beta diversity per million T cells fell roughly linearly with age, and a significant reduction was already apparent by age roughly 40. Donor CMV infection status was unknown, potentially confounding age-related changes in expanded clonotypes. Compared with the aged group, the long-lived group had more naive CD4+ T cells, fewer expanded clones and increased TCR diversity, suggesting age selection. A strong correlation was found between observed TCR beta diversity and the percentage of naive T cells measured by flow cytometry.

From the cysteine through the phenylalanine, the CDR3 covers 18 amino acids. Of all the DNA, just the CDR3 is kept, 54 bases in frame from base 1. Based on the germline V gene, the CDR1 and CDR2 sequences are LGHNA and YNFKEQ. Trimmed from V: 3 bases; trimmed from J: 0 bases; junction bases lacking a gene match: 12. The same data also went into a second study, on T cells of mothers and their children. The second study also describes: Nine systemically healthy Caucasian individuals served as donors, namely three mothers together with their six children. cDNA synthesis used all of the extracted RNA, with around 1.4 ug of RNA in each 15 ul reaction. Sample barcodes and 2-4 random nucleotides were added via the M1S primer in the second PCR. Over 8 million TCR beta CDR3 reads were obtained for each mother, and around 2.7 million reads were obtained for each child. In both related and unrelated pairs, thymic selection shapes the output of TCR recombination in a similar way, with inherited differences having only a minor effect. Normalized repertoire overlap was always found to be slightly, but never significantly, higher in related mother-child pairs than in unrelated mother-child pairs. No persistent microchimeric T cell clones were found, with a detection sensitivity of 75 to 100 clones per million clonotypes. The study used deep NGS to compare TCR beta repertoires of mothers and children, seeking features distinguishing related mother-child pairs from unrelated individuals. On average, the children were roughly 11 +/- 4 years old, while the mothers were about 38 +/- 4 years old. After adapter ligation with NEBNext reagents, the libraries were sequenced on Illumina HiSeq 2000 with 100+100 nt paired-end reads. To avoid cross-contamination, the mother libraries and the child libraries were prepared a month apart and sequenced in separate runs. For each donor, between roughly 450,000 and 2,300,000 distinct TCR beta clonotypes were identified. Naive TCR beta clonotypes were estimated from low-frequency clonotypes matched to each donor's FACS-determined naive share, without sorting.

The rearrangement joined TRBV4-2 to TRBJ2-3; TRBD2 aligns with 7 central bases. The source material was blood. This receptor was obtained from a woman aged 35 to 49 in good health. The CDR3 reads CASSQSASGATSTDTQYF. The DNA reads TGTGCCAGCAGCCAGTCAGCCAGCGGGGCGACTAGCACAGATACGCAGTATTTT.